This T cell receptor beta chain comes out of a study of cytomegalovirus exposure and HLA in healthy donors (dated by TCRdb to between 2016 and 2019). For the wider study: In an earlier analysis of roughly 500 of the donors, 250 to 350 Gb of sequence data and roughly 100 million unique TCR beta sequences from about 179 million T cells were reported. About 310 gigabases of sequencing data and approximately 85 million unique TCR sequences were included in an early release covering about 700 HLA-typed donors. Among the roughly 430 genotyped donors, approximately 77% belonged to the genetic ancestry cluster associated with self-reported Caucasian donors. The aim of the study was to test whether cataloging public T cell receptors could identify signatures of past pathogen exposure. The T cell repertoires of 670 or so subjects were profiled by immunosequencing and related to cytomegalovirus serostatus. Along with the approximately 600-subject first cohort, a separate validation cohort of over 90 different subjects was used. The study combined high-throughput TCR immunosequencing, statistical association of individual TCRs with disease status, and machine learning to predict cytomegalovirus infection status. A later analysis re-examined previously published TCR beta repertoires from over 500 donors and added high-resolution HLA genotyping to investigate patterns of TCR occurrence. Rather than using new phenotypic data, the later analysis identified candidate immune exposures from TCR beta sequences and from how often those sequences occurred across donors. An earlier analysis of fewer than 700 of the donors applied high-throughput TCR beta sequencing to assess whether each TCR beta V gene segment acted as functional or pseudogenic. Donor age, sex, ethnicity and CMV serostatus were compiled alongside the repertoire data. In a later genetic analysis, genome-wide SNP genotypes for about three fifths of the 666 donors were used, and that subset was treated as a discovery cohort. All discovery cohort repertoires had been generated on a single sequencing platform. Both class I and class II loci were covered by HLA typing, at four-digit resolution. Typing coverage varied by locus: 629-630 donors for A, B, C, DRB1 and DQB1; some 520 for DQA1; 600 to 610 for DPA1; around 450 for DPB1. Because of strong linkage in the cohort, five DR-DQ haplotypes were treated as single units for association and clustering. Across 300 to 400 genotyped donors of the cohort, an average of roughly 230,000 unique TCR beta nucleotide sequences per donor were sequenced, and roughly 20% of those sequences were non-productive. The full study reports these points: Correlated functional status among segregating V segments might be attributable to linkage disequilibrium, but an unknown experimental factor could not be ruled out. Because counts were too low, around 18 rarely observed V segments, including chromosome 9 orphons, were left out of the earlier analysis of approximately 500 of the donors. An earlier analysis of approximately 530 of the donors showed that most TCR beta V segments appeared in productive rearrangements either about 87% or about 30% of the time, which broadly matched IMGT annotations. V-gene and J-gene trimming of TCR beta chains was associated with a missense DCLRE1C variant in a later genetic analysis, and the association was replicated in an independent cohort. The presence/absence analyses assumed that sequencing depth was roughly uniform across donors, and that assumption may not be true. A later analysis found that most CMV-associated TCR beta chains appeared HLA-restricted, with HLA associations seemingly driven largely by CMV exposure. Because some donors lacked HLA typing at each locus, the association tests relied only on the typed subset. In this cohort, only TCR beta chains were sequenced, and detectable features were limited by the absence of alpha or paired-chain data. In both the original and validation cohorts, the classifier was reported to diagnose cytomegalovirus status with high specificity and sensitivity. Immune exposure information for the cohort was limited to CMV serostatus. Specific HLA alleles were associated with around 18,000 TCR beta sequences at a false discovery rate of 0.05 in a later analysis. While some public TCRs were present in many individuals, most TCR sequences turned up only very rarely across donors. A cluster of highly shared sequence variants was judged likely to represent a technical artifact of the sequencing pipeline. Strong co-occurrence of HLA alleles, especially DR and DQ, made assigning TCR associations to individual alleles difficult. Several of the top co-occurrence clusters appeared to be linked to parvovirus B19, influenza, CMV and Epstein-Barr virus, according to a later analysis. The authors suggested that the approach could potentially be generalized to other disease states and immunological phenotypes. A later analysis found that HLA-associated TCR beta chains were more clonally expanded and had lower generation probabilities than equally common non-associated chains. In a later analysis, TCR association rates were found to vary across HLA loci, with the most associated TCRs seen for DRB1 alleles and the fewest for HLA-C alleles. Some IMGT-functional V segments, including TRBV6-2 and TRBV6-3, could not be told apart with the 87-base-pair reads, so those segments were excluded. A further reported finding was that TCR beta sequences accurately predicted the HLA-A and HLA-B alleles for most subjects in the first cohort. The study gave a list of under 200 TCR beta chains associated with cytomegalovirus. A later genetic analysis reported fewer N-insertions in productive TCRs among donors in an Asian-associated ancestry cluster than the roughly 690-donor mean. Three of the identified cytomegalovirus-associated TCR beta chains were confirmed in vitro to be specific for cytomegalovirus antigens.

The CDR3, cysteine through phenylalanine, is 16 amino acids long. The CDR3 DNA has 48 bases and is translated from base 1. The germline V gene encodes CDR1 SEHNR and CDR2 FQNEAQ (reference sequence). On this clone itself: This receptor's antigen is unknown. One end of the junction does not line up with germline, which may come from a read error.

Library preparation was by the immunoSEQ multiplex PCR assay. The multiplex PCR relied on a mix of 60 forward primers for TCR Vbeta segments and 13 reverse primers for TCR Jbeta segments. The CDR3 region of rearranged TCR beta genes was amplified from genomic DNA with a multiplex PCR assay. On the Illumina HiSeq System, the amplified TCR beta libraries were sequenced as 87-base-pair reads. The paper's processing steps were these. A later analysis tallied 75 million to 85 million unique TCR beta chains across the 700 or so repertoires, and about 12 million of those chains were shared by two or more donors. A nearest-neighbor algorithm error-corrected the raw reads and collapsed the reads into unique sequences, merging closely related sequences to remove PCR and sequencing errors. To assign V, D and J gene segments, CDR3 sequences were aligned to IMGT reference sequences. For a sequence to be retained, at least a six-nucleotide match to both a V gene segment and a J gene segment was required. A rearrangement counted as productive if the CDR3 had no stop codons and remained in frame with V and J, and every other rearrangement counted as non-productive. Following IMGT convention, CDR3 was defined as the stretch from the second conserved V-encoded cysteine up to the conserved J-encoded phenylalanine. The earlier analysis of 587 of the donors excluded any sequence lacking an unambiguous match to a single V gene segment. An earlier analysis of fewer than 750 of the donors classified V segments as functional when productive rearrangements were above 56.7% and as segregating when the standard deviation between donors was above 5%. A statistical classification framework was developed to diagnose cytomegalovirus status using the catalog of TCR beta chain sequences. V and J gene assignment, in a later analysis, came from comparing TCR nucleotide sequences with IMGT/GENE-DB human TR gene sequences. The TCRdist pipeline was used in a later analysis to assign CDR3 sequences and most-parsimonious VDJ recombination scenarios. A later analysis defined each TCR beta chain by its CDR3 amino acid sequence plus V-gene family, and excluded reads lacking a unique V-gene family. In a later analysis, a few hundred highly shared, low-generation-probability nucleotide sequences were removed to address suspected cross-contamination and a sequencing artifact. For each public chain, a later analysis derived a clonal expansion index from normalized ranks of inferred template counts within each repertoire. Generation probabilities in a later analysis came from a VDJ recombination model fitted to out-of-frame rearrangements, and those results were checked against IGoR. Hypergeometric tests were used in a later analysis to score TCR-TCR, TCR-HLA and TCR-CMV co-occurrence, with a repertoire-size bias correction applied to the TCR pairs. In a later analysis, false discovery rates were estimated by permuting HLA or CMV assignments 20 times. A later analysis grouped co-occurring TCRs with DBSCAN, adding TCRdist sequence similarity when clustering within HLA-allele-positive subsets. Repertoires with fewer than 30,000 or more than 120,000 public chains, plus five repertoires with anomalous nucleotide sharing, were excluded from co-occurrence clustering. Imported from immuneACCESS, the table was reduced by TCRdb to in-frame sequences with V and J called. These copies leave out some clones; in studies compared against another copy, an unresolved V gene accounts for under half, and the cause of the remainder is not known. For V, J and clone size, that table is used; D and trimming come from the DNA. The sample contains 150,000 or so clones, approximately 81% of them found a single time. Together, the top ten hold under 1.1% of the sample.

The cohort comprised around 700 healthy bone marrow donors. All cohort members were sampled while nominally healthy, although unrecorded immune exposures were likely present. The donor tested CMV seronegative and was one of the 352 seronegative cohort members. A peripheral blood sample was collected from each donor, and TCR beta sequencing was performed on peripheral blood mononuclear cells. Genomic DNA extraction from the blood cell samples was performed with the Qiagen DNeasy Blood Extraction Kit. This receptor was identified in a man aged 25-45 years in good health and CMV-seronegative. The chain employs TRBV7-9 and TRBJ2-7; TRBD2 matches 12 bases in the middle. The sequencing sample was made of PBMCs. Here is the DNA: TGTTCCAGCAGCTTATCTAGCGGGAGGGCCAGGTACGAGCAGTACTTC. It encodes CSSSLSSGRARYEQYF.